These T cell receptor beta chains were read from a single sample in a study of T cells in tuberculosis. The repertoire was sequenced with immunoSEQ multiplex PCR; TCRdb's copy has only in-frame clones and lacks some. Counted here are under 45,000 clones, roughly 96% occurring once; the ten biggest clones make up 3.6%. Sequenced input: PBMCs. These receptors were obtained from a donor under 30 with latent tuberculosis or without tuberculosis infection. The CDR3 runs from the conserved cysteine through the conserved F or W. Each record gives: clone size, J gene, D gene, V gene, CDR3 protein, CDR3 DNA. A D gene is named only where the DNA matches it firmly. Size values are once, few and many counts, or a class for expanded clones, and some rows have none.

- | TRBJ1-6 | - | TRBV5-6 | CASSYGLFGARSSPLHF | TGTGCCAGCAGCTATGGGCTTTTTGGGGCTCGTAGTTCACCCCTCCACTTT
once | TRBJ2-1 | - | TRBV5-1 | CASSFETVPYNEQFF | TGCGCCAGCAGCTTTGAAACAGTACCCTACAATGAGCAGTTCTTC
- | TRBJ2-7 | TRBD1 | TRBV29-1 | CSVGRGTGTIYEQYF | TGCAGCGTGGGTCGGGGGACAGGGACTATCTACGAGCAGTACTTC
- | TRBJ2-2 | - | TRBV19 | CASRAQAVGELFF | TGTGCCAGTAGGGCTCAGGCAGTCGGGGAGCTGTTTTTT
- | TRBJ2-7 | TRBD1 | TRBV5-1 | CASSGFDRGGPYEQYF | TGCGCCAGCAGCGGGTTCGACAGGGGAGGACCCTACGAGCAGTACTTC
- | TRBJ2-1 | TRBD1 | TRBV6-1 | CASSEAQNRGLGNEQFF | TGTGCCAGCAGTGAAGCCCAGAACAGGGGGCTCGGGAATGAGCAGTTCTTC
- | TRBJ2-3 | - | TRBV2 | CASSETITGYTQYF | TGTGCCAGCAGTGAGACCATAACAGGGTATACGCAGTATTTT
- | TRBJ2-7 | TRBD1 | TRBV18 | CASSTGQEVFYEQYF | TGTGCCAGCTCGACCGGACAGGAGGTTTTCTACGAGCAGTACTTC
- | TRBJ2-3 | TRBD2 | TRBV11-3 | CASSLVARGGLETDTQYF | TGTGCCAGCAGCTTAGTGGCTAGAGGGGGACTAGAAACAGATACGCAGTATTTT
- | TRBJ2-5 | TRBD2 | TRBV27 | CASSLRASGGLGETQYF | TGTGCCAGCAGTTTAAGGGCTAGCGGGGGTTTGGGAGAGACCCAGTACTTC
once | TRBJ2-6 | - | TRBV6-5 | CAIGGLSANVLTF | TGTGCCATCGGAGGTCTGTCGGCCAACGTCCTGACTTTC
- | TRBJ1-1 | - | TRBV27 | CASSFSPNTEAFF | TGTGCCAGCAGTTTTAGCCCCAACACTGAAGCTTTCTTT
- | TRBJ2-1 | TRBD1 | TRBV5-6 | CASSFKGARSYNEQFF | TGTGCCAGCAGCTTTAAGGGGGCAAGGTCCTACAATGAGCAGTTCTTC
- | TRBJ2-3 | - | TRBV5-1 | CASSKDSPFTDTQYF | TGCGCCAGCAGCAAGGACAGTCCCTTCACAGATACGCAGTATTTT
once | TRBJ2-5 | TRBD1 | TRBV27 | CASSTPGQGKTQYF | TGTGCCAGCAGTACTCCGGGACAGGGAAAGACCCAGTACTTC
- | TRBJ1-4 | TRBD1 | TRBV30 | CAWVPYRDRVSTNEKLFF | TGTGCCTGGGTGCCATACCGGGACAGGGTGTCCACTAATGAAAAACTGTTTTTT
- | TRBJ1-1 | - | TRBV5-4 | CASSLASREAEAFF | TGTGCCAGCAGCTTGGCCAGCAGGGAGGCCGAAGCTTTCTTT
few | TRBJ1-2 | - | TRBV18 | CASSPSPQGIPNYGYTF | TGTGCCAGCTCACCATCTCCTCAGGGAATCCCTAACTATGGCTACACCTTC
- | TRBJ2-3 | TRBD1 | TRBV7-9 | CASSPTGGADTQYF | TGTGCCAGCAGCCCGACAGGGGGCGCAGATACGCAGTATTTT
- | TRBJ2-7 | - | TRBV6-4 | CASSDLGKGVSYEQYF | TGTGCCAGCAGTGATCTCGGGAAGGGGGTAAGCTACGAGCAGTACTTC
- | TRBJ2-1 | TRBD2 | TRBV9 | CASSPSGSEQFF | TGTGCCAGCAGTCCTAGCGGGTCTGAGCAGTTCTTC
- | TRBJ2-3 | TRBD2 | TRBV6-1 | CASSELAGGSSTDTQYF | TGTGCCAGCAGTGAACTAGCGGGGGGCTCCAGCACAGATACGCAGTATTTT
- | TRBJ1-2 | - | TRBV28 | CASSFRGGYGYTF | TGTGCCAGCAGTTTTCGAGGGGGATATGGCTACACCTTC
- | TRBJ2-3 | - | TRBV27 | CASSLRLTDTQYF | TGTGCCAGCAGTTTGCGACTCACAGATACGCAGTATTTT
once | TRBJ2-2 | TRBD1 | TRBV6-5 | CASSSIDRATGELFF | TGTGCCAGCAGTTCCATAGACAGGGCAACCGGGGAGCTGTTTTTT
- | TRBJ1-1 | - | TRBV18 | CASSYDDYWTDLNTEAFF | TGTGCCAGCTCATATGACGACTATTGGACAGATCTGAACACTGAAGCTTTCTTT
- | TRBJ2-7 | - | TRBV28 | CASSFPISGKTSYEQYF | TGTGCCAGCAGTTTTCCAATCTCAGGGAAAACCTCCTACGAGCAGTACTTC
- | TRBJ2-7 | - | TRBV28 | CASIGVFYEQYF | TGTGCCAGCATAGGGGTTTTCTACGAGCAGTACTTC
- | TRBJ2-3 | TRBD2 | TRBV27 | CASSLRSGGSNGTDTQYF | TGTGCCAGCAGTTTGAGGTCGGGGGGTTCGAATGGGACAGATACGCAGTATTTT
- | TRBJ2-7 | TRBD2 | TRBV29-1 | CSVEDRLAGVSDEQYF | TGCAGCGTTGAAGATCGGCTAGCGGGGGTTTCGGACGAGCAGTACTTC
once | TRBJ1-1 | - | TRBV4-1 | CASSRITLQGLNTEAFF | TGCGCCAGCAGCCGAATCACGCTACAGGGTTTGAACACTGAAGCTTTCTTT
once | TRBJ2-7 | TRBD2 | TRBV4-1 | CASSQDPSGGTYEQYF | TGCGCCAGCAGCCAAGATCCTAGCGGGGGGACCTACGAGCAGTACTTC
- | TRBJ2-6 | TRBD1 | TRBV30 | CAWSVSVAGGSGANVLTF | TGTGCCTGGAGTGTAAGTGTGGCAGGGGGCTCTGGGGCCAACGTCCTGACTTTC
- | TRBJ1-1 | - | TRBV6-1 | CASSERTGPDEAFF | TGTGCCAGCAGTGAACGAACAGGGCCAGATGAAGCTTTCTTT
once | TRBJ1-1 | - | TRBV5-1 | CASSLIRGTEAFF | TGCGCCAGCAGCTTGATTCGGGGGACTGAAGCTTTCTTT
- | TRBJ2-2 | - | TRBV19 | CASRVSGGLTGELFF | TGTGCCAGTCGCGTTTCTGGGGGCCTCACCGGGGAGCTGTTTTTT
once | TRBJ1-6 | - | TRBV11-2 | CASSLASRSSYNSPLHF | TGTGCCAGCAGCTTAGCGTCAAGGAGCTCCTATAATTCACCCCTCCACTTT
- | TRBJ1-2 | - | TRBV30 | CAWSRRDGYTF | TGTGCCTGGAGCCGACGGGATGGCTACACCTTC
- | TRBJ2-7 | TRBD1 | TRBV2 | CASKVQGIPGGVGDEQYF | TGTGCCAGCAAGGTACAGGGGATCCCAGGGGGCGTAGGAGACGAGCAGTACTTC
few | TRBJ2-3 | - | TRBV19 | CASKRTYTDTQYF | TGTGCCAGTAAAAGGACTTACACAGATACGCAGTATTTT
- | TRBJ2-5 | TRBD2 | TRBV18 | CASSPELAGETQYF | TGTGCCAGCTCACCTGAACTAGCGGGGGAGACCCAGTACTTC
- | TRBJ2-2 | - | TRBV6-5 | CASSYSGGPLTGELFF | TGTGCCAGCAGTTACTCTGGCGGGCCCCTCACCGGGGAGCTGTTTTTT
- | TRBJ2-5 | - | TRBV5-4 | CASSLDILASQTYETQYF | TGTGCCAGCAGCTTGGATATTTTAGCATCTCAGACTTACGAGACCCAGTACTTC
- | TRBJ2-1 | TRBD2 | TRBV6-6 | CASSYSGDYNYNEQFF | TGTGCCAGCAGTTACTCAGGGGACTACAACTACAATGAGCAGTTCTTC
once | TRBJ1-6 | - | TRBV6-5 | CASSYQINSPLHF | TGTGCCAGCAGTTACCAGATAAATTCACCCCTCCACTTT
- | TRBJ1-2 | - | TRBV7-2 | CASSRGLSESYGYTF | TGTGCCAGCAGCAGAGGACTTTCTGAGTCCTATGGCTACACCTTC
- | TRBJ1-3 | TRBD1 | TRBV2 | CASSLPGTGISSGNTIYF | TGTGCCAGCTCATTACCCGGGACAGGCATCAGCTCTGGAAACACCATATATTTT
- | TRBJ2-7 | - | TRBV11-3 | CASSPGGSYEQYF | TGTGCCAGCAGCCCCGGAGGCAGCTACGAGCAGTACTTC
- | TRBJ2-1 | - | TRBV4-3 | CASSRKAQRGTEQFF | TGCGCCAGCAGCCGCAAGGCTCAACGGGGGACTGAGCAGTTCTTC
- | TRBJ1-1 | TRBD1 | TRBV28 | CASRLTGLGTEAFF | TGTGCCAGCAGGTTGACAGGGTTGGGCACTGAAGCTTTCTTT
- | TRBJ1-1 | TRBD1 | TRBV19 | CASKTGTGMVNTEAFF | TGTGCCAGTAAAACCGGGACAGGGATGGTGAACACTGAAGCTTTCTTT